This T cell receptor beta chain was identified during a study of vaccination and CD4 T cells after COVID-19. Overall study context: Every participant was given two doses of BNT162b2 or mRNA-1273 vaccine.

Germline V gene data show CDR1 as DFQATT and CDR2 as SNEGSKA (reference sequence). The CDR3 is 14 amino acids. With 5 bases clipped from V and 4 bases from J, the junction kept 7 bases outside the gene matches. Indicated treatment: roughly ten-day PBMC culture with coronavirus spike peptide pools or control peptides (ViraFEST assay). Study-wide results and caveats: Median SARS-CoV-2-reactive clonotype numbers went up from roughly 21 to 40, but not significantly.

By share, this clonotype counts as medium-sized. Its matching antigen is unknown. Scientists ran DNA taken from cultured CD4+ T cells through the Oncomine TCR Beta short-read assay for sequencing. TCRdb re-analysed the PCR reads in MiXCR, keeping a single row per CDR3 protein. This repertoire shows about 6,500 distinct CDR3 sequences, around 20% found once; its top ten account for 20%. This receptor was obtained from a human donor who had recovered from COVID-19. The sequenced material came from CD4+ T cells from blood, cultured in vitro. The chain recombines TRBV20-1 with TRBJ2-2; 7 nucleotides match TRBD1. The CDR3 loop reads CSAQGGAGTGELFF. CDR3 coding DNA: TGCAGTGCTCAAGGGGGCGCGGGCACCGGGGAGCTGTTTTTT.